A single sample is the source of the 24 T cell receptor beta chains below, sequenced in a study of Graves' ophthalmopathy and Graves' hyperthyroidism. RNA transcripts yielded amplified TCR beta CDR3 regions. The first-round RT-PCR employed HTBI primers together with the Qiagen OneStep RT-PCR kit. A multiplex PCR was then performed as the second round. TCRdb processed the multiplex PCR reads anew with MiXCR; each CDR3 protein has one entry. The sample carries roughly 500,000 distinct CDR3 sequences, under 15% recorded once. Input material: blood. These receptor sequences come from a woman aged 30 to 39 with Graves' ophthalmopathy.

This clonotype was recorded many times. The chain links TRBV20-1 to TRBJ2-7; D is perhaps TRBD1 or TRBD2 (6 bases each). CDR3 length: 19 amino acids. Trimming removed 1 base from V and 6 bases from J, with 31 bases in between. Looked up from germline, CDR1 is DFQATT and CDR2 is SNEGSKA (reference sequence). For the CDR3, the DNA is TGCAGTGCTAGAGGACTCAGGGGTATAACGGGAGCATCATCGAGCGAGCAGTACTTC. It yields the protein CSARGLRGITGASSSEQYF.

The CDR3 region is CAISEPSYEQYF. The CDR3 DNA sequence: TGTGCCATCAGTGAGCCGAGTTACGAGCAGTACTTC. The chain uses TRBV10-3 and TRBJ2-7; D not certain. Germline V gene data show CDR1 as ENHRY and CDR2 as SYGVKD. V lost 2 bases, J lost 4 bases, and 6 bases lay in between. This CDR3 has 12 amino acids.

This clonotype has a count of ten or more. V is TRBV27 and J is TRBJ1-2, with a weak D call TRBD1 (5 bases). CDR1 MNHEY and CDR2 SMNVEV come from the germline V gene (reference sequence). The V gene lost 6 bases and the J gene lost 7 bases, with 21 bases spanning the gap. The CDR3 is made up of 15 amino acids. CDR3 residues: CASRLRGPTFTGYTF. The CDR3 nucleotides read TGTGCCAGCAGACTGCGGGGACCGACCTTTACTGGCTACACCTTC.

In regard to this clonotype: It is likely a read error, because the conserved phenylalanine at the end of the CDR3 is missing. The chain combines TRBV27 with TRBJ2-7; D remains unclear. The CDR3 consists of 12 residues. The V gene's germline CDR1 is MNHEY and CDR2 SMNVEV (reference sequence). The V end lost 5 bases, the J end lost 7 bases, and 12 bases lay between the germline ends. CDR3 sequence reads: CASSGSRREQYS. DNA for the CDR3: TGTGCCAGCAGTGGGTCTAGGCGGGAGCAGTACTCC.

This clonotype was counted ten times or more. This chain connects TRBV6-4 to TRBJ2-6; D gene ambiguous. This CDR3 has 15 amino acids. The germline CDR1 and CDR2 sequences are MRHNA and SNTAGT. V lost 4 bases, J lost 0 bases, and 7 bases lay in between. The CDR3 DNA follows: TGTGCCAGCAGTGTAGAGTACTCTGGGGCCAACGTCCTGACTTTC. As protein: CASSVEYSGANVLTF.

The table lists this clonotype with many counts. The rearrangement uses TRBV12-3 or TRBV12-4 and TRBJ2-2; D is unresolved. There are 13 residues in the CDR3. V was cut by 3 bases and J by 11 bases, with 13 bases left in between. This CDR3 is CASSLDPGLELFF. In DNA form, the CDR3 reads TGTGCCAGCAGTTTGGATCCGGGCCTTGAGCTGTTTTTT.

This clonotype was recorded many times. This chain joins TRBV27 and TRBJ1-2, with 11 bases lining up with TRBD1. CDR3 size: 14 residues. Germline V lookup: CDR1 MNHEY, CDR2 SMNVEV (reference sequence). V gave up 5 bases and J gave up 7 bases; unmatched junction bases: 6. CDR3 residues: CASSMGTGGAGYTF. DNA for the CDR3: TGTGCCAGCAGTATGGGGACAGGGGGAGCTGGCTACACCTTC.

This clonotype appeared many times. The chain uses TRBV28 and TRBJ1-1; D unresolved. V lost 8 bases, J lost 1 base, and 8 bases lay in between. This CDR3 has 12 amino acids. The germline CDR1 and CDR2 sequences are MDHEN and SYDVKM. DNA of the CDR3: TGTGCCAGCCAAGGGTGGAACACTGAAGCTTTCTTT. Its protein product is CASQGWNTEAFF. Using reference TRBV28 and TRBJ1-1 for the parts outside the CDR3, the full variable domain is DVKVTQSSRYLVKRTGEKVFLECVQDMDHENMFWYRQDPGLGLRLIYFSYDVKMKEKGDIPEGYSVSREKKERFSLILESASTNQTSMYLCASQGWNTEAFFGQGTRLTVV.

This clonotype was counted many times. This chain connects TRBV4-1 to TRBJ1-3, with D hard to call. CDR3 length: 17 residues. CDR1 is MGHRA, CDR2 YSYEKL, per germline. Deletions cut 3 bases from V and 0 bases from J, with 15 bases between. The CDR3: CASSQANLVGSGNTIYF. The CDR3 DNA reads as TGCGCCAGCAGCCAGGCAAATCTGGTTGGCTCTGGAAACACCATATATTTT.

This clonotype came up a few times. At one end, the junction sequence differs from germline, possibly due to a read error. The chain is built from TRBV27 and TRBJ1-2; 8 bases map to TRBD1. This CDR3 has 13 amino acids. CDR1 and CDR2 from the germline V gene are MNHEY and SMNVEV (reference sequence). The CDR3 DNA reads TGTGCCGGCAGTCCCAGGACAGGGCTGGGCTACACCTTC. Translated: CAGSPRTGLGYTF.

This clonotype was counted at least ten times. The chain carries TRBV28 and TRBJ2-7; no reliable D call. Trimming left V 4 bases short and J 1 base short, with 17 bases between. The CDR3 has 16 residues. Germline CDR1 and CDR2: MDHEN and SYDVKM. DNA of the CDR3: TGTGCCAGCAGTTCCGGAAGAACTACATATTCCTACGAGCAGTACTTC. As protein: CASSSGRTTYSYEQYF.

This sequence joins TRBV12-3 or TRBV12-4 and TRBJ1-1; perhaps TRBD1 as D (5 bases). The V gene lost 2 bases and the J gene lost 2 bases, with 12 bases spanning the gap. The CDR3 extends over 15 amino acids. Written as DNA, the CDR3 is TGTGCCAGCAGTTTACGTATGGGGCCAAACACTGAAGCTTTCTTT. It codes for CASSLRMGPNTEAFF.

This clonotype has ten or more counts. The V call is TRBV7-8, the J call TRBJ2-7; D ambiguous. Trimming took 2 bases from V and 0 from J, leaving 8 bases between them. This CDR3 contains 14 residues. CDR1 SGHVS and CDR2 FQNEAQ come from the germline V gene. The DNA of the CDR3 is TGTGCCAGCAGCTTATATGCCGGCTCCTACGAGCAGTACTTC. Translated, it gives CASSLYAGSYEQYF.

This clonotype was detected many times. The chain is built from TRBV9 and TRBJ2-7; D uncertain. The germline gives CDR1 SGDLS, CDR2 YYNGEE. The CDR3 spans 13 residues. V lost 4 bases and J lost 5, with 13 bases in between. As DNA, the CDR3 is TGTGCCAGCAGCTCCCTGGGCCTCCACGAGCAGTACTTC. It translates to CASSSLGLHEQYF.

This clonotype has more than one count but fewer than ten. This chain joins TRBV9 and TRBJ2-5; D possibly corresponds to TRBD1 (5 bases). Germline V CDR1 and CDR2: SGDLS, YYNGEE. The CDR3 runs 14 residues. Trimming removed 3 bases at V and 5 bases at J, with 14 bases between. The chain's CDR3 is CASSGGLDGETQYF. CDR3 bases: TGTGCCAGCAGCGGGGGCCTCGACGGGGAGACCCAGTACTTC. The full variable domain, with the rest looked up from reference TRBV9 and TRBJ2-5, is DSGVTQTPKHLITATGQRVTLRCSPRSGDLSVYWYQQSLDQGLQFLIQYYNGEERAKGNILERFSAQQFPDLHSELNLSSLELGDSALYFCASSGGLDGETQYFGPGTRLLVL.

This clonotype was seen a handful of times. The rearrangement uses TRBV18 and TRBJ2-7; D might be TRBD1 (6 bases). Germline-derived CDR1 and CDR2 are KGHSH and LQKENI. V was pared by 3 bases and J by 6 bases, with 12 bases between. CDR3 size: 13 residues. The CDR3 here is CASSPSGDGEQYF. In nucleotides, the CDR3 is TGTGCCAGCTCACCTTCAGGGGACGGCGAGCAGTACTTC.

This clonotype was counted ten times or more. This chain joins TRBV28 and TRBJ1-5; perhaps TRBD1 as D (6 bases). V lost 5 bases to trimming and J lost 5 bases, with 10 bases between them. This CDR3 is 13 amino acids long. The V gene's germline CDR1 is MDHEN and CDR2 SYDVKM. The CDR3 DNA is TGTGCCAGCAGTGAGGGGGTTGATCAGCCCCAGCATTTT. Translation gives CASSEGVDQPQHF.

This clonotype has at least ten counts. In DNA form, the CDR3 reads TGCAGCGTTGAAGATGGACTAGCGGGGGGGCTAAGGGCCGGGGAGCTGTTTTTT. Translated, it gives CSVEDGLAGGLRAGELFF. The rearrangement links TRBV29-1 to TRBJ2-2, with 15 bases fitting TRBD2. In germline, CDR1 is SQVTM, CDR2 ANQGSEA. The J segment lost 6 bases and the V segment lost 0 bases, leaving 8 bases of the junction unmatched. This CDR3 is 18 amino acids long.

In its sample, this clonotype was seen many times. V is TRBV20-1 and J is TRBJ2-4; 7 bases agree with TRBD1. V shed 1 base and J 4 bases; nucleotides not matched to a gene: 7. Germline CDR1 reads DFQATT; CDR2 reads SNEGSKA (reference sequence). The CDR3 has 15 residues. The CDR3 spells CSARAPRDRKNIQYF. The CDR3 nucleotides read TGCAGTGCTAGAGCTCCCCGGGACAGAAAAAACATTCAGTACTTC.

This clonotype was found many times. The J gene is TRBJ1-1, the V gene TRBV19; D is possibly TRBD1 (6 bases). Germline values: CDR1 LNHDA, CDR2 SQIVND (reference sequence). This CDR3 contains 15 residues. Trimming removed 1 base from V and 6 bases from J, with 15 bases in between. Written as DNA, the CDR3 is TGTGCCAGTAGTATAGCCGGGGGGCGAAGGGCTGAAGCTTTCTTT. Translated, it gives CASSIAGGRRAEAFF.

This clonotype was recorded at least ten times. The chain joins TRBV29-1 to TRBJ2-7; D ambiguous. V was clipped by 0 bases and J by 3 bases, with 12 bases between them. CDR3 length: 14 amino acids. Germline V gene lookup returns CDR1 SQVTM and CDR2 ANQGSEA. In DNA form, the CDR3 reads TGCAGCGTTGAAGACTCGGCGACGGACTACGAGCAGTACTTC. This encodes CSVEDSATDYEQYF.

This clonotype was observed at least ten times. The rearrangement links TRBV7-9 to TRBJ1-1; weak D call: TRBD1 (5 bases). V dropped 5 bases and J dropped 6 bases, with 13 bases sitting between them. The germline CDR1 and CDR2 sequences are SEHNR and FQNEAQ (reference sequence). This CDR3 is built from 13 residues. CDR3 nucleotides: TGTGCCAGCAGCCCCTCCCAGGGCGCTGAAGCTTTCTTT. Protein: CASSPSQGAEAFF.

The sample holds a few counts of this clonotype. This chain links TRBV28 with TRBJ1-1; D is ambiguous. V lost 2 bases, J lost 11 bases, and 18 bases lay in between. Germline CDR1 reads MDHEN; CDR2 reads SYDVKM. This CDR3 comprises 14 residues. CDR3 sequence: CASSLIGLDGNAFF. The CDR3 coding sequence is TGTGCCAGCAGTTTAATTGGGTTAGACGGTAACGCTTTCTTT.

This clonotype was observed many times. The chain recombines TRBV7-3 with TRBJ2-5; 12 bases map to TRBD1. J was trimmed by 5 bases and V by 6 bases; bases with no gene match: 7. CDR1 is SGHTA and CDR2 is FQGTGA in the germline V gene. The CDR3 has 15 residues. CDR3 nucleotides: TGTGCCAGCAGTTGGGGGACAGGGGGCCGGGAGACCCAGTACTTC. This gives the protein CASSWGTGGRETQYF.